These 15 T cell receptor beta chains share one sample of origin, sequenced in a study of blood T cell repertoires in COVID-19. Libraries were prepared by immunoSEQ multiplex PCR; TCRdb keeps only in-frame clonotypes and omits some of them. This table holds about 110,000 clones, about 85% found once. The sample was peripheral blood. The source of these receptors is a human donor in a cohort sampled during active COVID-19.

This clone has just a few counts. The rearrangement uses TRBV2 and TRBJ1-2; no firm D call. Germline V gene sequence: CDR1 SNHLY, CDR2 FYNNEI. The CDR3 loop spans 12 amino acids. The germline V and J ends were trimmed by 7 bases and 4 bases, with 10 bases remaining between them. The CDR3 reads CASTRVGYGYTF. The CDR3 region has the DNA TGTGCCAGCACGAGGGTTGGCTATGGCTACACCTTC.

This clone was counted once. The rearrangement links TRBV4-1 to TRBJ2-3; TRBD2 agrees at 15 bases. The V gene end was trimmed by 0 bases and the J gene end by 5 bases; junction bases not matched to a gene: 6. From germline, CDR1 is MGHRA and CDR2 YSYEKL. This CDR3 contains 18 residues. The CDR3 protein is CASSQDPGLAGGRDTQYF. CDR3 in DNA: TGCGCCAGCAGCCAAGACCCCGGACTAGCGGGGGGGCGAGATACGCAGTATTTT.

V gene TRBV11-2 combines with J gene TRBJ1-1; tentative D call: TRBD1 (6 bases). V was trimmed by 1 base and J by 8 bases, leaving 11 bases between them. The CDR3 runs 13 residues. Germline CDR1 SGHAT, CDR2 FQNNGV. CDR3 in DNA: TGTGCCAGCAGCTTAGTCGGACAGAGGGAAGCTTTCTTT. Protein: CASSLVGQREAFF.

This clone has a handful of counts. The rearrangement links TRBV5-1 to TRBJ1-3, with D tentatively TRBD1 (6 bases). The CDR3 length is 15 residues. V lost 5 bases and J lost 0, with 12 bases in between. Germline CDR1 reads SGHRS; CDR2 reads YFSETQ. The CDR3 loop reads CASRLTGSSGNTIYF. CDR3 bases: TGCGCCAGCAGATTAACAGGGAGCTCTGGAAACACCATATATTTT.

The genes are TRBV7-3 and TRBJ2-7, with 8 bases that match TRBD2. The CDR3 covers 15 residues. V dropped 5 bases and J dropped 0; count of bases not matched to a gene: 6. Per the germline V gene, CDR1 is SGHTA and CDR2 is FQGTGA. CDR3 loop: CASSPSGGSSYEQYF. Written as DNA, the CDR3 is TGTGCCAGCAGCCCGAGCGGGGGTAGCTCCTACGAGCAGTACTTC.

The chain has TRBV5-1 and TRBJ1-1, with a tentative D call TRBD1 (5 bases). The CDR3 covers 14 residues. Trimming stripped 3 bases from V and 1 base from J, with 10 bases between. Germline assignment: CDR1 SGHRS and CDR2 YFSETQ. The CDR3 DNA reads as TGCGCCAGCAGCTCGAATACAGGGAACACTGAAGCTTTCTTT. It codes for CASSSNTGNTEAFF.

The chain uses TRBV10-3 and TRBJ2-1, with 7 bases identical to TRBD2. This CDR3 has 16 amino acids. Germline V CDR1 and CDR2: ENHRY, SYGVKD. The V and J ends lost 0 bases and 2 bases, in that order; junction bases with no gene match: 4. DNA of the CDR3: TGTGCCATCAGTGAGTCGACCAGCGGGGCCTACAATGAGCAGTTCTTC. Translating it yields CAISESTSGAYNEQFF.

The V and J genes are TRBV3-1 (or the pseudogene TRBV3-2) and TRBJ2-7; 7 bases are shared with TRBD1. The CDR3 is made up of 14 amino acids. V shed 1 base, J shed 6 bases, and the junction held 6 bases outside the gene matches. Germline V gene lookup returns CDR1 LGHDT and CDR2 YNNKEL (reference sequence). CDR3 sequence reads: CASSQGQGLSEQYF. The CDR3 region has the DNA TGTGCCAGCAGCCAAGGACAGGGTTTAAGCGAGCAGTACTTC.

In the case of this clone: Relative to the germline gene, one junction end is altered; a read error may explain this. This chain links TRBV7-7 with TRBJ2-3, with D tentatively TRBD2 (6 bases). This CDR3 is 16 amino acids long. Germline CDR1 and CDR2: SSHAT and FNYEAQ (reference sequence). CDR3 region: CASSFPPRLEADTQYF. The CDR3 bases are TGTGCTAGCAGCTTCCCCCCACGACTAGAGGCAGATACGCAGTATTTT.

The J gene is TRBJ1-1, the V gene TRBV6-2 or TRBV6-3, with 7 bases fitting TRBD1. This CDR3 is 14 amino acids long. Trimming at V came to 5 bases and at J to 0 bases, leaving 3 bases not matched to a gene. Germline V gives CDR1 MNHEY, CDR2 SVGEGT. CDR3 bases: TGTGCCAGCAGTACAGGGGCGATGAACACTGAAGCTTTCTTT. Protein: CASSTGAMNTEAFF.

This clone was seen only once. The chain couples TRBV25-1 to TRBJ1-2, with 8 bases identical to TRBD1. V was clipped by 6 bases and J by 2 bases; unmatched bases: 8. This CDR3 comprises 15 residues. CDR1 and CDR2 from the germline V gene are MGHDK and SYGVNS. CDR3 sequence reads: CASSPWTGWNYGYTF. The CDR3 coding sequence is TGTGCCAGCAGCCCTTGGACAGGGTGGAACTATGGCTACACCTTC.

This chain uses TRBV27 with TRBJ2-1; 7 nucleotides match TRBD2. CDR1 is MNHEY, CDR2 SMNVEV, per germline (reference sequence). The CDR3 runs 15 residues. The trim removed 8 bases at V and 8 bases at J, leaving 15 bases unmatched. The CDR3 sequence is CASLSAGAAVYEQFF. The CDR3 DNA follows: TGTGCCAGCTTGTCGGCGGGAGCCGCCGTTTATGAGCAGTTCTTC.

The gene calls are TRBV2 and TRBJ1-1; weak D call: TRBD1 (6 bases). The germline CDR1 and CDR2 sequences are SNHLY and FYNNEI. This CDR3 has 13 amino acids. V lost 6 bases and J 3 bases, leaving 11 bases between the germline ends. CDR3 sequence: CASSLEGDTEAFF. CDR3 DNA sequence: TGTGCCAGCAGCCTTGAGGGGGACACTGAAGCTTTCTTT.

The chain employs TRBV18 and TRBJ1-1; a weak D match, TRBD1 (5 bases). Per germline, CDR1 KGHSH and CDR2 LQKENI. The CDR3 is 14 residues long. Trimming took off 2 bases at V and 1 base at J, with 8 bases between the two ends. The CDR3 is CASSPSGGNTEAFF. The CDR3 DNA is TGTGCCAGCTCACCATCGGGGGGGAACACTGAAGCTTTCTTT.

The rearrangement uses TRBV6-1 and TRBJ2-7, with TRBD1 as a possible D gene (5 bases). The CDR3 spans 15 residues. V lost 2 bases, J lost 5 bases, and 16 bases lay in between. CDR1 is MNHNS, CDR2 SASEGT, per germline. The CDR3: CASSESFKGSHEQYF. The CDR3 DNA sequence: TGTGCCAGCAGTGAAAGTTTTAAGGGGTCCCACGAGCAGTACTTC.